What follows is one T cell receptor (beta chain) and its context. Its antigen is not identified. This entry is derived from a study of T cells in Graves' hyperthyroidism and ophthalmopathy. Findings and caveats of the study: The blood repertoire included most of the expanded thyroid clonotypes above 0.001.

RNA transcripts gave rise to amplified TCR beta CDR3 regions. Using the HTBI primer set, a first-round RT-PCR was run on the TCR CDR3. TCRdb independently ran MiXCR on the multiplex PCR reads; one entry per CDR3 protein. The sample consists of around 490,000 distinct CDR3 sequences, less than 20% of them appearing once. Source material for PBMCs was more than 7.5 ml fresh peripheral blood. The germline CDR1 and CDR2 sequences are LNHNV and YYDKDF (reference sequence). V trimming: 0 bases; J trimming: 6 bases; junction bases outside the gene matches: 10. The CDR3 sequence is 16 residues long. The V and J genes are TRBV15 and TRBJ1-2; 7 bases map to TRBD1. The sequence was collected from a man aged 35 to 55 with Graves' ophthalmopathy. Sequenced sample: blood. CDR3: CATSRDHLATGHGYTF. In DNA, the CDR3 is TGTGCCACCAGCAGAGACCACCTCGCGACAGGGCATGGCTACACCTTC.